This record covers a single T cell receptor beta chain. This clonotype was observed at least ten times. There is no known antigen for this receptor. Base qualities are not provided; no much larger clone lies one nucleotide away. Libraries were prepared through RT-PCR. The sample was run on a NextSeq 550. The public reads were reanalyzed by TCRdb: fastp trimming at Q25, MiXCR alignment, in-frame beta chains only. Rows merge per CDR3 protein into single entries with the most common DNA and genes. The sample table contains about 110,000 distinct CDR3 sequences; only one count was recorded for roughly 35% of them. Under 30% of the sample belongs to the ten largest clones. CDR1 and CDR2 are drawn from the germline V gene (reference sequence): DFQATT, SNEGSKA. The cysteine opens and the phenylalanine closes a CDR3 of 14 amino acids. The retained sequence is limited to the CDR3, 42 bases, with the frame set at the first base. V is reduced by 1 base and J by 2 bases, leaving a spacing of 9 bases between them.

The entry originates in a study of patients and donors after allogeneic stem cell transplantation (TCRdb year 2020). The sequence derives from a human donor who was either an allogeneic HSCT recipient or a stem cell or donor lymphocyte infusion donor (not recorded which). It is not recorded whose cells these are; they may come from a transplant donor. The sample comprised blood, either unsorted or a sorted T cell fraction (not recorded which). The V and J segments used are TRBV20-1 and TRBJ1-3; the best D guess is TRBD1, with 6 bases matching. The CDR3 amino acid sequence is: CSARAQGTGNTIYF. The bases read TGCAGTGCTAGAGCACAGGGAACTGGAAACACCATATATTTT.